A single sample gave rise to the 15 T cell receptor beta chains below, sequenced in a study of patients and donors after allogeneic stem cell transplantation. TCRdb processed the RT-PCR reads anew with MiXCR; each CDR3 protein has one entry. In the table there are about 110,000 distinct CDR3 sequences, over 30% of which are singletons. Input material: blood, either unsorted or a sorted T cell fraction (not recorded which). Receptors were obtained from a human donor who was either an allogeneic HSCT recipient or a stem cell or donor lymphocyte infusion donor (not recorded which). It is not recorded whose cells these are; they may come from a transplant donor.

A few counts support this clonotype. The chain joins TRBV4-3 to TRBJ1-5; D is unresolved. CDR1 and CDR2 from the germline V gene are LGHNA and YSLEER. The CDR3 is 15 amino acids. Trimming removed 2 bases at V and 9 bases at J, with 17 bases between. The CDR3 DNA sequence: TGCGCCAGCAGCCAAACCCGCCTCTTACAGCTGCCCCAGCATTTT. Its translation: CASSQTRLLQLPQHF.

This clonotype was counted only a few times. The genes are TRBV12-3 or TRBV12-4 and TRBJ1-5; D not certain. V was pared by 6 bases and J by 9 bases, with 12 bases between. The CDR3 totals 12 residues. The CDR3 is CASSHLRRPQHF. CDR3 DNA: TGTGCCAGCAGCCATCTGCGTCGGCCCCAGCATTTT.

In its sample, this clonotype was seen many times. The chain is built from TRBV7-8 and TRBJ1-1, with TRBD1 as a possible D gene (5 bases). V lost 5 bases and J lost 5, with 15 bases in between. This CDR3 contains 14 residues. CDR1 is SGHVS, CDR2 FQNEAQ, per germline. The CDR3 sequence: CASSPSQVRTEAFF. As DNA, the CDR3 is TGTGCCAGCAGCCCATCACAGGTCCGGACTGAAGCTTTCTTT.

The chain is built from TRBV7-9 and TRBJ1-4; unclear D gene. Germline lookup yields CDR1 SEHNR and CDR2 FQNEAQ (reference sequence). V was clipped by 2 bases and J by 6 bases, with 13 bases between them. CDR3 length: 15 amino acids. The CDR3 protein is CASSLRLEEDEKLFF. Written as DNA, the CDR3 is TGTGCCAGCAGCTTAAGGTTGGAAGAGGATGAAAAACTGTTTTTT.

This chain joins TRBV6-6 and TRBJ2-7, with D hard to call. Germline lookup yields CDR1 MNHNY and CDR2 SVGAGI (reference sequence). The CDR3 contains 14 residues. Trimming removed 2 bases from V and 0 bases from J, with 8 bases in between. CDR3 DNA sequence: TGTGCCAGCAGTTACGGACCCCACTCCTACGAGCAGTACTTC. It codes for CASSYGPHSYEQYF.

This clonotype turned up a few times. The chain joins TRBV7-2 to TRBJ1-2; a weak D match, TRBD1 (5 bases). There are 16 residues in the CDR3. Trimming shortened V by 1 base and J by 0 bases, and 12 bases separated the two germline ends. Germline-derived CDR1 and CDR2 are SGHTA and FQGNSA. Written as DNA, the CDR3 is TGTGCCAGCAGCTTAGATAGAGGGGATACTAACTATGGCTACACCTTC. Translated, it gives CASSLDRGDTNYGYTF.

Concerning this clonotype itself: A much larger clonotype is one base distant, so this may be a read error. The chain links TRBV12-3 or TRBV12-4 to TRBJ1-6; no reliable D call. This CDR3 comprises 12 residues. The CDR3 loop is CASSLRNSPLPF. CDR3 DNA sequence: TGTGCCAGCAGTTTGAGGAATTCACCCCTCCCCTTT.

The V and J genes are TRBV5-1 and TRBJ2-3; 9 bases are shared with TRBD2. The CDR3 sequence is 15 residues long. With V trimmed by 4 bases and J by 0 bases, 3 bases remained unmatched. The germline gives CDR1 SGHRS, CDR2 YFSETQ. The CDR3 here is CASSIGTSSTDTQYF. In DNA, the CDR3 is TGCGCCAGCAGCATTGGGACTAGCAGCACAGATACGCAGTATTTT.

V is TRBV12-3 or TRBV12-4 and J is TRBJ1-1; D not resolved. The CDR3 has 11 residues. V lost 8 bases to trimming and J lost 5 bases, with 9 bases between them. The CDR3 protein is CASQPTTEAFF. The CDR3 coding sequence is TGTGCCAGCCAGCCTACTACTGAAGCTTTCTTT.

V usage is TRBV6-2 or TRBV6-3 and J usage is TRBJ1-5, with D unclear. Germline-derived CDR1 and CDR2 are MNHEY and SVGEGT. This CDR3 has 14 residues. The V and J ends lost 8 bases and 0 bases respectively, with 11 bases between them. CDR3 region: CASAVVASNQPQHF. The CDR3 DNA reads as TGTGCCAGCGCCGTGGTCGCTAGCAATCAGCCCCAGCATTTT.

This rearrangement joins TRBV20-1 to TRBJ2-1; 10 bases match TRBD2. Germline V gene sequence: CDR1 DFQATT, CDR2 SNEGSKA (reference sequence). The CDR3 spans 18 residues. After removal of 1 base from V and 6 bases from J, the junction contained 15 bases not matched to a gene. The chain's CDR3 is CSARVFAPSGRALNEQFF. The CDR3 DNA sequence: TGCAGTGCTAGAGTTTTTGCGCCCAGCGGGAGGGCCCTCAATGAGCAGTTCTTC.

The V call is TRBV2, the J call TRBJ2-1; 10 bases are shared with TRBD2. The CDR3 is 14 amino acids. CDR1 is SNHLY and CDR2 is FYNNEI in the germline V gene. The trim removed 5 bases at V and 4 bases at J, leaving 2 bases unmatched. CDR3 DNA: TGTGCCAGCAGTCCAGCGGGAGGGTACAATGAGCAGTTCTTC. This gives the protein CASSPAGGYNEQFF.

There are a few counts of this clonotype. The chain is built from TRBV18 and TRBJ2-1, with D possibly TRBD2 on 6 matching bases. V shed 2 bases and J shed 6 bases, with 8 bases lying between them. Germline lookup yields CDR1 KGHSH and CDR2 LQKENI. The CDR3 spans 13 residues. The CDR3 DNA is TGTGCCAGCTCACCAAGACTAGTCAATGAGCAGTTCTTC. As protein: CASSPRLVNEQFF.

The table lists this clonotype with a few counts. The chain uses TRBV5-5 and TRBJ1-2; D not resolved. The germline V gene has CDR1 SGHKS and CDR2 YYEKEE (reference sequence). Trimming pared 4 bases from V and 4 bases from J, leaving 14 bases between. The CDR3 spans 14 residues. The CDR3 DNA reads TGTGCCAGCAGCCTTTTAGTATCAGTCTATGGCTACACCTTC. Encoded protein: CASSLLVSVYGYTF.

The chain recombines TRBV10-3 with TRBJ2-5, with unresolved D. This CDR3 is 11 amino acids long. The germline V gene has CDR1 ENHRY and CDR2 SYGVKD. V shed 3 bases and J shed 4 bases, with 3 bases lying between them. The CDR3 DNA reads TGTGCCATCAGTGAAAGAGAGACCCAGTACTTC. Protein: CAISERETQYF.